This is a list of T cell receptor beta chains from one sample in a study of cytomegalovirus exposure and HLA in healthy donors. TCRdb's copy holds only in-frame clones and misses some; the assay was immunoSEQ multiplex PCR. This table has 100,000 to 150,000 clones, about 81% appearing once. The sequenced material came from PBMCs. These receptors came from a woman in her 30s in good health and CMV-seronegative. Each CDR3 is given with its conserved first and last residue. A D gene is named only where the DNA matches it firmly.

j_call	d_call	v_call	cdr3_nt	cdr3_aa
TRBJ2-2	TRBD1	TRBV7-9	TGTGCCAGCAGCTCGGGGACAGGGAGAAGGAACGGGGAGCTGTTTTTT	CASSSGTGRRNGELFF
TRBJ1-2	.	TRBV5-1	TGCGCCAGCAGCTTCTACAGCGCGGGTAGGGGCTACACCTTC	CASSFYSAGRGYTF
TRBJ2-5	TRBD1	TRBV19	TGTGCCAGCAAGGACAGGGGGCGGACGGAGACCCAGTACTTC	CASKDRGRTETQYF
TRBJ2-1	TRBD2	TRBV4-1	TGCGCCAGCAGCCAAGGGACTAGCCCCACCGGTGAGCAGTTCTTC	CASSQGTSPTGEQFF
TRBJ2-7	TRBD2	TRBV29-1	TGCAGCGTGGGACTAGAGTTCGAGCAGTACTTC	CSVGLEFEQYF
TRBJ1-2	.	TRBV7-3	TGTGCCAGCAGCTTAACGGTCGGCGGCGGAGCTAACTATGGCTACACCTTC	CASSLTVGGGANYGYTF
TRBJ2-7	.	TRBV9	TGTGCCAGCAGCGTAGCTCGGGAGGGGGCCTACTACGAGCAGTACTTC	CASSVAREGAYYEQYF
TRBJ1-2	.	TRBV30	TGTGCCTGGGGAGACAGTCTTCCTAACTATGGCTACACCTTC	CAWGDSLPNYGYTF
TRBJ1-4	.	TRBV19	TGTGCCAGTAGTATTGTACAGGCAACTAATGAAAAACTGTTTTTT	CASSIVQATNEKLFF
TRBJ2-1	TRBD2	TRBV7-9	TGTGCCATCCCTCGGACTAGCGGGACTTACAATGAGCAGTTCTTC	CAIPRTSGTYNEQFF
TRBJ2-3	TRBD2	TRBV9	TGTGCCAGCAGCGTAGTAGGCGGGGGGGCTTTTCCAGATACGCAGTATTTT	CASSVVGGGAFPDTQYF
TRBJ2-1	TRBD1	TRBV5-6	TGTGCCAGCAGCTTTCTCAGGACAGGGGGTTACAATGAGCAGTTCTTC	CASSFLRTGGYNEQFF
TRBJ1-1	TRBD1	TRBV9	TGTGCCAGCAGCGTAGGACAGGGTCGAGCTTTCTTT	CASSVGQGRAFF
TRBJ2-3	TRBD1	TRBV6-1	TGTGCCAGCGGAAACCGGGACAGGGTAGATACGCAGTATTTT	CASGNRDRVDTQYF
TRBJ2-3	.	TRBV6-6	TGTGCCAGCAGTCCTCCCCCTAGCACAGATACGCAGTATTTT	CASSPPPSTDTQYF
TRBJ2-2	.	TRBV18	TGTGCCAGCTCACCTAGGGCTGGGGCAGGGAACACCGGGGAGCTGTTTTTT	CASSPRAGAGNTGELFF
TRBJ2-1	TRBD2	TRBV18	TGTGCCAGCTCACCTCTAGCGGGGGGCTACAATGAGCAGTTCTTC	CASSPLAGGYNEQFF
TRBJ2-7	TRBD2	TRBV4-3	TGCGCCAGCAGCCAAGATAGAGCGGGGCCCTACGAGCAGTACTTC	CASSQDRAGPYEQYF